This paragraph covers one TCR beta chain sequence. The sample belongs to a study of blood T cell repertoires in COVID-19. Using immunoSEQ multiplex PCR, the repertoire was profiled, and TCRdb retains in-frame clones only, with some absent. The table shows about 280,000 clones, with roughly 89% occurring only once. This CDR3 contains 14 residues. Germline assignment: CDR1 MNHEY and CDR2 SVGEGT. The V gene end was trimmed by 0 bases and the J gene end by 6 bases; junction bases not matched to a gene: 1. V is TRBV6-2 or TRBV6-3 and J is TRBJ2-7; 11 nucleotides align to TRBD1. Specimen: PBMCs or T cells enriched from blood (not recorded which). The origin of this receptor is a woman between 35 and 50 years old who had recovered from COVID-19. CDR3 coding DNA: TGTGCCAGCAGTTACTCCGGGACAGGGGGCGAGCAGTACTTC. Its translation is CASSYSGTGGEQYF.